This TCR beta chain appears in the sequencing data of a study of blood T cell repertoires in COVID-19. At the level of the study: Researchers got acute and convalescent COVID-19 samples from the United States, Italy and Spain.

This clone was seen only once. The CDR3 is 16 amino acids. Germline lookup yields CDR1 SGHNT and CDR2 YYREEE (reference sequence). The J segment lost 8 bases and the V segment lost 4 bases, leaving 12 bases of the junction unmatched. Only in-frame clones appear in the TCRdb table, and some are missing; sequencing was by immunoSEQ multiplex PCR. The sample records some 97,000 clones, 80% to 95% being singletons. The sequence was collected from a man between 65 and 85 years old with acute or convalescent COVID-19. The material sequenced was peripheral blood. The chain combines TRBV5-4 with TRBJ2-3; TRBD2 aligns across 11 bases. In DNA, the CDR3 is TGTGCCAGCAGCAATGGACTAGCGGGTCCGCAAGGTACGCAGTATTTT. Its translation: CASSNGLAGPQGTQYF.